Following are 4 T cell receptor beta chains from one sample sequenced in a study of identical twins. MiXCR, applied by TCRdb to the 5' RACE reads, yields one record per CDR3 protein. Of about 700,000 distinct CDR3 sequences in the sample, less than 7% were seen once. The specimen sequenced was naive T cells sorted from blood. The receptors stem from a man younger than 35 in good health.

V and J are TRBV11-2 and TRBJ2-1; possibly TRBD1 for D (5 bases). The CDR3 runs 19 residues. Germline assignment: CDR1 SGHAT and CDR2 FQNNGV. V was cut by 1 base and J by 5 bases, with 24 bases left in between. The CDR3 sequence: CASSLGPLTAGKHHNEQFF. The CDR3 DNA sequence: TGTGCCAGCAGCTTAGGACCCCTGACGGCAGGGAAACACCACAATGAGCAGTTCTTC.

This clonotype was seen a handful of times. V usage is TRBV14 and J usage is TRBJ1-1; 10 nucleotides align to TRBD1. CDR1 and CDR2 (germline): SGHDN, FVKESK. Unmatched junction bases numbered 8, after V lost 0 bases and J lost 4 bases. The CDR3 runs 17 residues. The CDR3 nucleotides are TGTGCCAGCAGCCAAGATAGGACCGGGACAGGGGCCACTGAAGCTTTCTTT. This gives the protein CASSQDRTGTGATEAFF.

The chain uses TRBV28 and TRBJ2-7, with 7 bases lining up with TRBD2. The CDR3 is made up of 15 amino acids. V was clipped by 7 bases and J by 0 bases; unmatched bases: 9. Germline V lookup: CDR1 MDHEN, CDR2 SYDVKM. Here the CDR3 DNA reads TGTGCCAGCATGGGGAACCTAGCGGACTCCTACGAGCAGTACTTC. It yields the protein CASMGNLADSYEQYF.

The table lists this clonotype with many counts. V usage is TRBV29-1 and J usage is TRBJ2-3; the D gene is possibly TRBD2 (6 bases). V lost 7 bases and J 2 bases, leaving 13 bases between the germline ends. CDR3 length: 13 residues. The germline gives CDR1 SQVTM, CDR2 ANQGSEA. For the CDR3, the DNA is TGCAGCGCCCGGGACTCGAACACAGATACGCAGTATTTT. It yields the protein CSARDSNTDTQYF.